The 22 T cell receptor beta chains listed next were all sequenced from one sample in a study of chemoradiotherapy in HPV16-positive cancers. TCRdb keeps only in-frame clones here, not all; method: immunoSEQ multiplex PCR. The data contain over 15,000 clones, about four fifths of them singletons. Specimen collection occurred from a patient who underwent chemoradiotherapy. These receptors were obtained from a human donor with HPV-associated anogenital cancer.

This clone came up once. The V call is TRBV6-5, the J call TRBJ2-3; the D call may be TRBD1 or TRBD2 (6 bases each). This CDR3 has 15 residues. The germline V and J ends were trimmed by 2 bases and 5 bases, with 14 bases remaining between them. Germline loops: CDR1 MNHEY, CDR2 SVGAGI. DNA for the CDR3: TGTGCCAGCAGTTACCGCGTGGGGGGCGGAGATACGCAGTATTTT. It translates to CASSYRVGGGDTQYF.

This sequence joins TRBV30 and TRBJ2-1, with D possibly matching TRBD2 (6 bases). The CDR3 covers 14 residues. Trimming removed 2 bases from V and 6 bases from J, with 14 bases in between. Germline V gene data show CDR1 as GTSNPN and CDR2 as SVGIG (reference sequence). This CDR3 reads CAWSYGGTGNEQFF. For the CDR3, the DNA is TGTGCCTGGAGTTACGGCGGGACGGGCAATGAGCAGTTCTTC.

This clone was observed once. The chain employs TRBV5-1 and TRBJ2-1; 11 bases fit TRBD2. The CDR3 has 15 residues. V shed 4 bases, J shed 8 bases, and the junction held 8 bases outside the gene matches. Per the germline V gene, CDR1 is SGHRS and CDR2 is YFSETQ. CDR3 bases: TGCGCCAGCAGCATAGTAGCGGGGGGGTTGGATGAGCAGTTCTTC. It yields the protein CASSIVAGGLDEQFF.

The CDR3: CASSIGPNYEQYF. The CDR3 bases are TGTGCCAGTAGTATAGGTCCCAACTACGAGCAGTACTTC. The chain combines TRBV19 with TRBJ2-7; D not certain. Trimming pared 1 base from V and 3 bases from J, leaving 7 bases between. CDR1 LNHDA and CDR2 SQIVND come from the germline V gene (reference sequence). The CDR3 runs to 13 residues.

There are a few counts of this clone. The chain uses TRBV6-1 and TRBJ1-2, with a possible D match to TRBD1 (6 bases). Per germline, CDR1 MNHNS and CDR2 SASEGT. CDR3 size: 16 residues. V lost 4 bases, J lost 0 bases, and 15 bases lay in between. In DNA, the CDR3 is TGTGCCAGCAGTGTCCCCTGGGACACCCCTAACTATGGCTACACCTTC. Translated: CASSVPWDTPNYGYTF.

The V and J genes are TRBV4-1 and TRBJ2-1, with D hard to call. V dropped 4 bases and J dropped 7 bases, with 11 bases sitting between them. The CDR3 spans 13 residues. Germline CDR1 is MGHRA and CDR2 is YSYEKL. The CDR3 reads CASSLRAQNEQFF. In nucleotides, the CDR3 is TGCGCCAGCAGCCTAAGGGCGCAGAATGAGCAGTTCTTC.

The chain links TRBV6-1 to TRBJ2-5, with 12 bases fitting TRBD2. The CDR3 covers 15 residues. Losses at the gene ends were 2 bases for V and 2 bases for J; bases not matched to a gene: 0. Per germline, CDR1 MNHNS and CDR2 SASEGT. CDR3 sequence: CASSELAGGQETQYF. For the CDR3, the DNA is TGTGCCAGCAGTGAACTAGCGGGGGGGCAAGAGACCCAGTACTTC.

The rearrangement joins TRBV9 to TRBJ1-2; TRBD1 agrees at 11 bases. CDR3 size: 15 residues. Trimming took 3 bases from V and 3 from J; bases not matched to a gene: 4. Germline V CDR1 and CDR2: SGDLS, YYNGEE. In DNA, the CDR3 is TGTGCCAGCAGCGAATCGGGACAGGGGGACTATGGCTACACCTTC. The encoded protein is CASSESGQGDYGYTF.

This clone was counted a few times. The CDR3 nucleotides are TGTGCCAGCAGTTTATGGTCTCACAGGGGAAAGGGTTATGGCTACACCTTC. It yields the protein CASSLWSHRGKGYGYTF. The V and J genes are TRBV28 and TRBJ1-2, with 7 bases lining up with TRBD1. In germline, CDR1 is MDHEN, CDR2 SYDVKM. The CDR3 contains 17 residues. V lost 0 bases, J lost 5 bases, and 12 bases stayed unmatched.

This clone has just one count. V is TRBV30 and J is TRBJ2-2; 9 positions match TRBD2. This CDR3 comprises 15 residues. Germline V gene lookup returns CDR1 GTSNPN and CDR2 SVGIG (reference sequence). The J segment lost 6 bases and the V segment lost 4 bases, leaving 9 bases of the junction unmatched. Written as DNA, the CDR3 is TGTGCCTGGACCCGGCCCGGACTAGCGTCCGGGGAGCTGTTTTTT. Translating gives CAWTRPGLASGELFF.

The sample holds a few counts of this clone. CDR3 nucleotides: TGTGCCACCAGCAGAGATTTCTCCCGCCTGAACACTGAAGCTTTCTTT. Its translation: CATSRDFSRLNTEAFF. The rearrangement joins TRBV15 to TRBJ1-1; D unclear. The V and J ends lost 0 bases and 0 bases respectively, with 11 bases between them. In germline, CDR1 is LNHNV, CDR2 YYDKDF (reference sequence). This CDR3 is built from 16 residues.

In its sample, this clone was seen once. The J gene is TRBJ2-5, the V gene TRBV7-9; TRBD2 aligns across 7 bases. Per germline, CDR1 SEHNR and CDR2 FQNEAQ (reference sequence). The CDR3 totals 15 residues. Trimming cost V 0 bases and J 7 bases; bases outside gene matches: 8. The DNA of the CDR3 is TGTGCCAGCAGCTTAGCGGGAGCCCGCGGGGGGACCCAGTACTTC. This codes for CASSLAGARGGTQYF.

The V and J genes are TRBV2 and TRBJ1-2; 9 nucleotides align to TRBD1. V lost 7 bases and J lost 4; bases outside the gene matches: 13. The CDR3 extends over 16 amino acids. The V gene's germline CDR1 is SNHLY and CDR2 FYNNEI. DNA for the CDR3: TGTGCCAGCACCGGAGGGACAGGGAAGTGGAGCTATGGCTACACCTTC. Translating gives CASTGGTGKWSYGYTF.

The V and J genes are TRBV15 and TRBJ2-1, with D possibly being TRBD1 (5 bases). Trimming took 0 bases from V and 0 from J, leaving 12 bases between them. The CDR3 runs to 17 residues. In germline, CDR1 is LNHNV, CDR2 YYDKDF (reference sequence). The CDR3 DNA reads TGTGCCACCAGCAGAGAACCGGACATTGACTCCTACAATGAGCAGTTCTTC. Protein sequence: CATSREPDIDSYNEQFF.

The chain links TRBV14 to TRBJ1-2; D may be TRBD1 (6 bases). The ends were cut back, 4 bases at V and 4 bases at J, with 10 bases in the middle. Germline V CDR1 and CDR2: SGHDN, FVKESK. This CDR3 region has 13 residues. The CDR3 nucleotides read TGTGCCAGCAGCCCCGGCAGGGGCTATGGCTACACCTTC. This encodes CASSPGRGYGYTF.

CDR3 residues: CAWSAWGYTEAFF. CDR3 nucleotide sequence: TGTGCCTGGAGTGCTTGGGGGTACACTGAAGCTTTCTTT. The rearrangement links TRBV30 to TRBJ1-1; D might be TRBD1 (5 bases). Trimming pared 1 base from V and 3 bases from J, leaving 9 bases between. Germline CDR1 is GTSNPN and CDR2 is SVGIG (reference sequence). CDR3 length: 13 residues.

This chain uses TRBV7-9 with TRBJ2-5; no clear D gene. CDR3 length: 15 residues. Germline assignment: CDR1 SEHNR and CDR2 FQNEAQ (reference sequence). Trimming took off 0 bases at V and 5 bases at J, with 13 bases between the two ends. CDR3 coding DNA: TGTGCCAGCAGCTTAGCGAGCCTACGATCTGAGACCCAGTACTTC. Translation gives CASSLASLRSETQYF.

The chain is built from TRBV7-9 and TRBJ1-6, with D perhaps TRBD1 (6 bases). The CDR3 is 16 residues long. Germline CDR1 SEHNR, CDR2 FQNEAQ (reference sequence). V dropped 5 bases and J dropped 10 bases, with 21 bases sitting between them. CDR3 protein: CASSTSLGGQLSPLHF. CDR3 nucleotides: TGTGCCAGCAGCACCTCTTTGGGGGGGCAACTCTCACCCCTCCACTTT.

This clone was picked up a small number of times. The rearrangement uses TRBV19 and TRBJ1-1; D gene ambiguous. The CDR3 contains 14 residues. V gave up 6 bases and J gave up 6 bases, with 17 bases separating them. Germline CDR1 reads LNHDA; CDR2 reads SQIVND (reference sequence). Written as DNA, the CDR3 is TGTGCCAGTAGGCCCCGGGTCTTCGAACCTGAAGCTTTCTTT. It encodes CASRPRVFEPEAFF.

This chain links TRBV7-2 with TRBJ1-2; a possible D gene is TRBD1 (5 bases). The V gene lost 4 bases and the J gene lost 5 bases, with 11 bases spanning the gap. Germline V gene data show CDR1 as SGHTA and CDR2 as FQGNSA. The CDR3 runs 13 residues. CDR3 in amino acids: CASSWGRKYGYTF. As DNA, the CDR3 is TGTGCCAGCAGCTGGGGACGGAAGTATGGCTACACCTTC.

The chain is built from TRBV2 and TRBJ1-2; D is unresolved. The CDR3 consists of 14 residues. CDR1 is SNHLY, CDR2 FYNNEI, per germline. The germline V and J ends were trimmed by 4 bases and 8 bases, with 17 bases remaining between them. The CDR3: CASSVSGFALGYTF. In DNA form, the CDR3 reads TGTGCCAGCAGTGTTTCGGGATTTGCTTTGGGCTACACCTTC.

This rearrangement joins TRBV7-8 to TRBJ1-6, with D perhaps matching TRBD1 (5 bases). Looked up from germline, CDR1 is SGHVS and CDR2 is FQNEAQ. The V and J ends lost 4 bases and 6 bases respectively, with 13 bases between them. The CDR3 contains 15 residues. The CDR3 reads CASSSWDRINSPLHF. The CDR3 DNA is TGTGCCAGCAGCTCGTGGGACCGGATTAATTCACCCCTCCACTTT.